This T cell receptor beta chain emerged from a study of cytomegalovirus exposure and HLA in healthy donors. Overall study results and limits: CMV serostatus was the only recorded immune exposure for donors. Usually a TCR sequence was rare, but some public TCRs were found in many donors.

The CDR3 consists of 16 residues. Trimming pared 2 bases from V and 0 bases from J, leaving 14 bases between. In germline, CDR1 is MDHEN, CDR2 SYDVKM. Notes on this clone: As yet, its antigen is unknown.

With 60 Vbeta and 13 Jbeta primers, the PCR was carried out. Clones were sequenced by immunoSEQ multiplex PCR, and TCRdb holds only the in-frame ones, with some missing. The sample yields some 120,000 clones, around 70% seen once. Donors counted as nominally healthy when sampled, yet unrecorded immune exposures were likely. The sample consisted of PBMCs. This TCR was recovered from a man aged 25-45 years in good health and CMV-seronegative. This chain uses TRBV28 with TRBJ2-7; D perhaps matches TRBD1 (7 bases). This CDR3 reads CASSLGGGHYSYEQYF. The DNA of the CDR3 is TGTGCCAGCAGTTTAGGAGGGGGCCACTACTCCTACGAGCAGTACTTC.